Listed here are 17 T cell receptor beta chains from one sample, sequenced in a study of cytomegalovirus exposure and HLA in healthy donors. The PCR contained 60 Vbeta and 13 Jbeta primers. Profiled with immunoSEQ multiplex PCR; TCRdb holds only in-frame clones, not every one. Of approximately 170,000 clones in the sample, 75% to 90% were seen once. The sample taken for sequencing was PBMCs. All receptors derive from a boy younger than 10 in good health and CMV-seronegative.

The chain joins TRBV9 to TRBJ2-2; 7 nucleotides align to TRBD2. After removal of 0 bases from V and 4 bases from J, the junction contained 12 bases not matched to a gene. This CDR3 is 18 amino acids long. Per the germline V gene, CDR1 is SGDLS and CDR2 is YYNGEE. CDR3 region: CASSVAGGGVLGTGELFF. The CDR3 DNA sequence: TGTGCCAGCAGCGTAGCCGGCGGGGGTGTCTTAGGCACCGGGGAGCTGTTTTTT.

The CDR3 here is CASSSGSRGNQPQHF. CDR3 nucleotides: TGTGCCAGCAGCTCCGGGTCGAGGGGCAATCAGCCCCAGCATTTT. The chain is built from TRBV7-8 and TRBJ1-5, with D unresolved. The V and J ends lost 4 bases and 2 bases respectively, with 12 bases between them. Germline V gene data show CDR1 as SGHVS and CDR2 as FQNEAQ. CDR3 length equals 15 residues. Full variable domain (rest looked up from reference TRBV7-8 and TRBJ1-5): GAGVSQSPRYKVAKRGQDVALRCDPISGHVSLFWYQQALGQGPEFLTYFQNEAQLDKSGLPSDRFFAERPEGSVSTLKIQRTQQEDSAVYLCASSSGSRGNQPQHFGDGTRLSIL.

The V and J genes are TRBV7-9 and TRBJ2-7, with D hard to call. Germline-derived CDR1 and CDR2 are SEHNR and FQNEAQ (reference sequence). CDR3 length: 15 amino acids. The germline V and J ends were trimmed by 5 bases and 0 bases, with 14 bases remaining between them. The CDR3 nucleotides are TGTGCCAGCAGCCCACTCGGCGGCTCCTCCTACGAGCAGTACGTC. It encodes CASSPLGGSSYEQYV.

This clone was found once. The rearrangement links TRBV13 to TRBJ1-3, with 8 bases lining up with TRBD1. V lost 4 bases, J lost 0 bases, and 5 bases stayed unmatched. Per germline, CDR1 PRHDT and CDR2 FYEKMQ (reference sequence). The CDR3 has 16 amino acids. In DNA, the CDR3 is TGTGCCAGCAGCTCGGGACAGGCCCTCTCTGGAAACACCATATATTTT. This translates into CASSSGQALSGNTIYF.

The rearrangement joins TRBV13 to TRBJ2-3; 14 bases are shared with TRBD2. The germline gives CDR1 PRHDT, CDR2 FYEKMQ (reference sequence). The CDR3 length is 17 residues. J lost 3 bases, V lost 1 base, and 3 bases had no gene match. DNA of the CDR3: TGTGCCAGCAGCTTAGAAGGACTAGCGGGAGGTACAGATACGCAGTATTTT. Translating gives CASSLEGLAGGTDTQYF.

V gene TRBV2 combines with J gene TRBJ2-7, with a weak D call TRBD1 (6 bases). Germline lookup yields CDR1 SNHLY and CDR2 FYNNEI. This CDR3 comprises 11 residues. Deletions cut 10 bases from V and 12 bases from J, with 19 bases between. The CDR3: CATTTRARGYV. The CDR3 coding sequence is TGTGCCACTACTACCCGGGCCAGGGGGTACGTC.

This chain uses TRBV5-1 with TRBJ2-7; D remains ambiguous. The germline V gene encodes CDR1 SGHRS and CDR2 YFSETQ. Trimming pared 2 bases from V and 5 bases from J, leaving 11 bases between. The CDR3 contains 13 residues. The CDR3 nucleotides read TGCGCCAGCAGCTTTTTACCAGGTAACGAGCAGTACGTC. This translates into CASSFLPGNEQYV.

The sample holds a few counts of this clone. The chain recombines TRBV7-9 with TRBJ2-5; 14 bases agree with TRBD2. Per germline, CDR1 SEHNR and CDR2 FQNEAQ (reference sequence). The CDR3 loop spans 17 amino acids. The V gene end was trimmed by 4 bases and the J gene end by 7 bases; junction bases not matched to a gene: 11. The chain's CDR3 is CASSSPGTSGSYATQYF. CDR3 in DNA: TGTGCCAGCAGCTCGCCCGGGACTAGCGGGAGTTACGCGACCCAGTACTTC.

V usage is TRBV11-2 and J usage is TRBJ2-3, with 9 bases lining up with TRBD2. With 4 bases clipped from V and 0 bases from J, the junction kept 5 bases outside the gene matches. This CDR3 spans 16 amino acids. Germline CDR1 and CDR2: SGHAT and FQNNGV. This chain's CDR3 is CASSSEAGGSTDTQYF. The DNA for the CDR3 is TGTGCCAGCAGCTCCGAAGCGGGGGGAAGCACAGATACGCAGTATTTT.

This chain uses TRBV10-3 with TRBJ1-6, with D perhaps TRBD1 (5 bases). V was trimmed by 6 bases and J by 1 base, leaving 16 bases between them. CDR1 ENHRY and CDR2 SYGVKD come from the germline V gene. CDR3 length: 17 residues. CDR3 sequence reads: CAISPALAGSYNSPLHF. The CDR3 nucleotides read TGTGCCATCAGCCCCGCGTTGGCAGGGTCCTATAATTCACCCCTCCACTTT.

The J gene is TRBJ1-2, the V gene TRBV9; 8 bases line up with TRBD1. The junction had 8 bases not matched to a gene; V was cut back by 5 bases and J by 8 bases. This CDR3 has 13 amino acids. Germline loops: CDR1 SGDLS, CDR2 YYNGEE. CDR3 sequence (DNA): TGTGCCAGCAGGATTTCAGGGGGCCGAGGCTACACCTTC. It is translated as CASRISGGRGYTF.

The chain joins TRBV29-1 to TRBJ2-7; 13 nucleotides agree with TRBD2. V gave up 1 base and J gave up 3 bases; unmatched junction bases: 3. This CDR3 is built from 15 residues. Looked up from germline, CDR1 is SQVTM and CDR2 is ANQGSEA. CDR3 sequence: CSVEGGLAGNYEQYF. In nucleotides, the CDR3 is TGCAGCGTTGAAGGGGGACTAGCGGGGAACTACGAGCAGTACTTC.

The CDR3 DNA sequence: TGTGCCAGCATCCAAGCGGGGTTTAGAAATCAGCCCCAGCATTTT. Residues: CASIQAGFRNQPQHF. The chain carries TRBV5-8 and TRBJ1-5; no reliable D call. V was trimmed by 6 bases and J by 4 bases, leaving 17 bases between them. The CDR3 extends over 15 amino acids. Germline loops: CDR1 SGHTS, CDR2 YDEGEE. Full variable domain (missing parts from reference TRBV5-8 and TRBJ1-5): EAGVTQSPTHLIKTRGQQATLRCSPISGHTSVYWYQQALGLGLQFLLWYDEGEERNRGNFPPRFSGRQFPNYSSELNVNALELEDSALYLCASIQAGFRNQPQHFGDGTRLSIL.

This clone was recorded only once. The chain links TRBV6-1 to TRBJ2-3; the match to TRBD1 covers 10 bases. There are 15 residues in the CDR3. J lost 4 bases, V lost 5 bases, and 6 bases had no gene match. Germline CDR1 and CDR2: MNHNS and SASEGT. In DNA, the CDR3 is TGTGCCAGCAGTTCAGGGACAGGGGAGTCAGATACGCAGTATTTT. Protein sequence: CASSSGTGESDTQYF.

The rearrangement links TRBV21-1 to TRBJ2-7; the table assigns TRBD2, which was not confirmed against the DNA. TRBV21-1 is tagged as a pseudogene. The CDR3 extends over 16 amino acids. Here the CDR3 reads CASSPEGTSRSYEQYV. The CDR3 DNA reads TGTGCCAGCAGCCCCGAGGGGACTTCTCGATCCTACGAGCAGTACGTC.

To note about this clone: This CDR3 is missing its conserved last phenylalanine or tryptophan, likely due to a read error. The chain employs TRBV6-1 and TRBJ2-3, with TRBD1 matching over 8 bases. The germline gives CDR1 MNHNS, CDR2 SASEGT. V lost 7 bases and J lost 2; bases outside the gene matches: 8. This CDR3 region has 15 residues. Here the CDR3 reads CASTNGQGITDTQYI. In DNA, the CDR3 is TGTGCCAGCACCAACGGACAGGGAATCACAGATACGCAGTATATT.

The chain links TRBV19 to TRBJ2-2; perhaps TRBD2 as D (5 bases). The germline CDR1 and CDR2 sequences are LNHDA and SQIVND (reference sequence). The CDR3 has 17 amino acids. The V end lost 5 bases, the J end lost 4 bases, and 20 bases lay between the germline ends. The CDR3 DNA is TGTGCCAGTAGTTCCCACGAGGGTCATCCCGGCACCGGGGAGCTGTTTTTT. This sequence encodes CASSSHEGHPGTGELFF.